This entry lists 11 T cell receptor beta chains sequenced from one sample in a study of cytomegalovirus exposure and HLA in healthy donors. Use of 60 Vbeta and 13 Jbeta primers characterized the PCR. Clones were read by immunoSEQ multiplex PCR, and TCRdb kept only the in-frame ones, dropping some. In the table there are around 150,000 clones, 75% to 85% of which are singletons. Sequencing used PBMCs. All receptors come from a man aged 50-59 years in good health and CMV-seropositive.

In regard to this clone: Germline is not matched at one junction end, which may reflect a read error. The chain couples TRBV7-3 to TRBJ2-5, with 8 positions matching TRBD2. Germline V gene lookup returns CDR1 SGHTA and CDR2 FQGTGA. There are 16 residues in the CDR3. CDR3 DNA: TGTGCCAGCAGCTCCTACTCACTAGCGGCACAAGAGGCCCAGTACTTC. Its translation: CASSSYSLAAQEAQYF.

CDR3 DNA: TGTGCCAGCAGTTTTTTCCAGGGATATCAGCCCCAGCATTTT. Translating gives CASSFFQGYQPQHF. V is TRBV27 and J is TRBJ1-5, with D perhaps TRBD1 (5 bases). V dropped 3 bases and J dropped 5 bases, with 11 bases sitting between them. Germline assignment: CDR1 MNHEY and CDR2 SMNVEV (reference sequence). The CDR3 has 14 amino acids.

With respect to this clone: The same CDR3 can be traced to other DNA sequences in this sample. The gene calls are TRBV28 and TRBJ2-7; D unresolved. CDR3 size: 14 residues. Germline CDR1 is MDHEN and CDR2 is SYDVKM. Trimming removed 3 bases at V and 1 base at J, with 10 bases between. The CDR3 region is CASSFPARSYEQYF. The CDR3 DNA is TGTGCCAGCAGTTTTCCCGCACGGTCCTACGAGCAGTACTTC.

The chain is built from TRBV19 and TRBJ2-7, with 11 bases lining up with TRBD1. V shed 1 base and J 3 bases; nucleotides not matched to a gene: 5. CDR3 length: 16 residues. Germline lookup yields CDR1 LNHDA and CDR2 SQIVND (reference sequence). CDR3 in amino acids: CASSIGRDRGIYEQYF. In DNA, the CDR3 is TGTGCCAGTAGTATAGGACGGGACAGGGGGATCTACGAGCAGTACTTC.

This clone was counted only a few times. The V gene is TRBV29-1, the J gene TRBJ2-1, with a tentative D call TRBD1 (6 bases). Trimming took off 5 bases at V and 1 base at J, with 15 bases between the two ends. Germline CDR1 reads SQVTM; CDR2 reads ANQGSEA. The CDR3 totals 15 residues. CDR3 DNA: TGCAGCGTTTCCGGAACAGGGTCGTCCTACAATGAGCAGTTCTTC. This encodes CSVSGTGSSYNEQFF.

This chain uses TRBV5-1 with TRBJ2-1; tentative D call: TRBD1 (6 bases). V was trimmed by 2 bases and J by 4 bases, leaving 7 bases between them. The CDR3 has 13 residues. The germline V gene encodes CDR1 SGHRS and CDR2 YFSETQ. The CDR3 DNA is TGCGCCAGCAGCTTTGACAGGTACAATGAGCAGTTCTTC. This codes for CASSFDRYNEQFF.

Of note for this clone: The junction departs from the called germline gene at one end, perhaps through a read error. The chain joins TRBV7-9 to TRBJ1-3, with TRBD1 matching 7 bases. The CDR3 loop spans 14 amino acids. In germline, CDR1 is SEHNR, CDR2 FQNEAQ (reference sequence). The CDR3 DNA sequence: TGTTCCAGCAGGGACAGAACTTCTGGAAACACCATATATTTT. Its protein product is CSSRDRTSGNTIYF. Looking up the rest from reference TRBV7-9 and TRBJ1-3 gives the full variable domain: DTGVSQNPRHKITKRGQNVTFRCDPISEHNRLYWYRQTLGQGPEFLTYFQNEAQLEKSRLLSDRFSAERPKGSFSTLEIQRTEQGDSAMYLCSSRDRTSGNTIYFGEGSWLTVV.

This chain links TRBV7-6 with TRBJ1-5, with D possibly TRBD1 on 6 matching bases. The length of the CDR3 is 16 residues. The germline V and J ends were trimmed by 1 base and 1 base, with 11 bases remaining between them. Per the germline V gene, CDR1 is SGHVS and CDR2 is FNYEAQ. This CDR3 reads CASSLGQGQSNQPQHF. In DNA form, the CDR3 reads TGTGCCAGCAGCTTAGGGCAGGGACAAAGCAATCAGCCCCAGCATTTT.

The DNA of the CDR3 is TGTGCCAGCAGTTTATTTGGGTTCGGACAGGGCTACGAGCAGTACTTC. Residues: CASSLFGFGQGYEQYF. The V and J genes are TRBV28 and TRBJ2-7; TRBD1 matches at 8 bases. From germline, CDR1 is MDHEN and CDR2 SYDVKM. This CDR3 comprises 16 residues. Germline trimming cut 1 base from V and 3 bases from J; bases unmatched to any gene: 8.

V usage is TRBV11-3 and J usage is TRBJ2-1; D unresolved. CDR1 SGHNT and CDR2 YENEEA come from the germline V gene. V lost 4 bases and J lost 8, with 6 bases in between. The CDR3 totals 11 residues. CDR3 nucleotides: TGTGCCAGCAGCTCCCATGATGAGCAGTTCTTC. Protein: CASSSHDEQFF.

This chain connects TRBV4-1 to TRBJ2-1; 13 nucleotides match TRBD2. With 0 bases clipped from V and 10 bases from J, the junction kept 3 bases outside the gene matches. The CDR3 spans 15 residues. Germline CDR1 MGHRA, CDR2 YSYEKL. The CDR3 reads CASSQDRLAGGEQFF. The CDR3 DNA sequence: TGCGCCAGCAGCCAAGATAGACTAGCGGGAGGAGAGCAGTTCTTC.